A single sample is the source of the 2 T cell receptor beta chains below, sequenced in a study of cytomegalovirus exposure and HLA in healthy donors. Method: immunoSEQ multiplex PCR; TCRdb's copy keeps in-frame clones and lacks some. The table shows about 270,000 clones, with approximately 86% occurring only once. Input material: PBMCs. These receptors all stem from a woman between 18 and 30 years old in good health and CMV-seronegative.

V usage is TRBV27 and J usage is TRBJ2-1, with 8 bases aligning to TRBD1. CDR1 and CDR2 (germline): MNHEY, SMNVEV (reference sequence). The CDR3 has 15 amino acids. The V segment lost 7 bases and the J segment 9 bases; nucleotides outside the gene matches: 14. Here the CDR3 reads CASTRTRDRWPEQFF. The CDR3 DNA follows: TGTGCCAGCACTCGTACCCGGGACAGGTGGCCTGAGCAGTTCTTC.

This clone was observed a single time. Here the CDR3 DNA reads TGTGCCAGCTCACCACCTTCCACCGGGACTTCCTACGAGCAGTACTTC. It yields the protein CASSPPSTGTSYEQYF. This chain connects TRBV18 to TRBJ2-7; tentatively, D is TRBD2 (6 bases). The ends were cut back, 0 bases at V and 1 base at J, with 13 bases in the middle. Per the germline V gene, CDR1 is KGHSH and CDR2 is LQKENI. The length of the CDR3 is 16 residues.